This T cell receptor beta chain was sequenced in a study of blood T cells in healthy people across ages. Sample-barcoded 5' priming and a J-beta primer mix drove a second PCR of roughly 7 to 11 cycles. TCRdb redid the calling of the 5' RACE reads with MiXCR, one entry per CDR3 protein. The data contain about a million distinct CDR3 sequences, around two fifths of them singletons. This clonotype was counted a few times. Trimming stripped 6 bases from V and 0 bases from J, with 14 bases between. Germline values: CDR1 SNHLY, CDR2 FYNNEI. This CDR3 has 15 amino acids. The chain employs TRBV2 and TRBJ1-2; D remains ambiguous. The sample consisted of blood. This receptor was identified in a man aged 18 to 30 in good health. The CDR3: CASSQNLGSNYGYTF. The CDR3 nucleotides read TGTGCCAGCAGCCAGAATTTGGGGTCTAACTATGGCTACACCTTC.